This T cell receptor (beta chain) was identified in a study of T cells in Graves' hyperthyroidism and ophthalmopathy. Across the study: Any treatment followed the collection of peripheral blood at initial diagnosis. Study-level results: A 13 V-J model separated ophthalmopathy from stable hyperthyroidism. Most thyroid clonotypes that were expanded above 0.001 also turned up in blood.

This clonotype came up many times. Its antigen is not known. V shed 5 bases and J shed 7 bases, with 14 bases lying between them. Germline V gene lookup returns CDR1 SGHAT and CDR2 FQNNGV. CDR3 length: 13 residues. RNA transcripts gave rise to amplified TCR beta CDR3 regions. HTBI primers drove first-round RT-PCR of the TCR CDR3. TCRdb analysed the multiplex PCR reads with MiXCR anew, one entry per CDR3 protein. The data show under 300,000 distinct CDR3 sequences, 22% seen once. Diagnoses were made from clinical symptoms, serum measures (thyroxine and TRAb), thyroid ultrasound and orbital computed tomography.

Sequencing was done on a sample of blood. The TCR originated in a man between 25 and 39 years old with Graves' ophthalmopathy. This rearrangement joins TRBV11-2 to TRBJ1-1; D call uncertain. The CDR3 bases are TGTGCCAGCAGCCAGGTTTGGGGTGGTGAAGCTTTCTTT. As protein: CASSQVWGGEAFF.